This entry is about one T cell receptor (beta chain). This clonotype appeared many times. Its cognate antigen has yet to be identified. Base qualities are not at hand, and no much larger clone is one base apart. The entry originates in a study of human T cells and chemical hapten exposure (dated by TCRdb to about 2021). In the study overall: For sensitization, 2% DPC in acetone was applied to a roughly 2 cm by roughly 2 cm area of upper inner arm skin. Weekly therapeutic DPC doses were additionally applied to the scalp of patients throughout the approximately 24-week study period. Patch testing was performed on the upper back with Finn chambers containing 0.01% DPC, and the patch tests were scored after 6 days according to International Contact Dermatitis Research Group standards. Alopecia areata with under or over 50% scalp involvement, alopecia totalis and alopecia universalis were represented in the patient cohort, which was mostly female. Libraries were pooled for sequencing, and per-sample TCR yields varied mainly because of small differences in library volumes within the pool. The study tracked peripheral blood TCR repertoire changes in vivo during primary and secondary sensitization to the hapten diphenylcyclopropenone (DPC) in alopecia patients. Blood samples were taken from patients before sensitization (week 0) and then at 2, 6 and about 24 weeks after DPC sensitization. Blood for TCR sequencing was provided by twenty-nine alopecia patients at one to four time points (pre-sensitization, 2, 6 and 24 weeks). Beyond this particular receptor, the publication reports: Because all patients had alopecia, a presumed autoimmune disease, the immune response of the patients might differ from that of healthy individuals. Significantly more large CDR3 similarity clusters were formed by expanded TCRs than by pre-sensitization or healthy control sets, consistent with antigen-driven responses. DPC sensitization did not change how many TCRs were above 1 in 1000 frequency, and no evidence was found of alterations in global repertoire structure. A positive correlation was found between the number of PT1 expanded TCRs and patch test score, with significance reached at thresholds 8, 16 and 32 but not 4. Repeated subsampling changed both the strength of the expansion versus patch-test correlation and the threshold at which the correlation became significant.

The time point label, read with the paper, signifies: patch test 2, 6 weeks after DPC sensitization. The sample's treatment or condition label is to be understood as: therapeutic diphenylcyclopropenone sensitization with weekly scalp DPC. Blood at each patch-test visit was drawn before the patch test was applied. To be eligible, patients had to be aged 18 to 70, diagnosed with alopecia and judged suitable for DPC therapy, while pregnant patients were excluded. Total RNA was extracted from unfractionated whole blood that had been collected in Tempus Blood RNA tubes. Libraries came from RACE. Sequencing was performed on a NextSeq 500. Library preparation attached unique molecular identifiers to individual cDNA molecules for quantitative, reproducible TCR counting. Both TCR alpha and TCR beta chains were sequenced from each blood RNA sample. Regarding the original processing steps: A median of roughly 100,000 TCRs per sample was observed, with a range of about 23,224 to 690,600. V, J and CDR3 annotation of the TCR reads was carried out using the Decombinator software suite. To make PS versus PT1 abundance plots, every sample was subsampled to the same number of TCRs (28,000). TCRs were defined as expanded if absent before sensitization and observed at least eight times at the 2-week time point. TCRdb trimmed the raw reads at Q25, called clones with MiXCR and kept productive beta chains. Every CDR3 protein is listed once, alongside the most common genes and DNA of its rows. None of the V and J calls come from the authors' own analysis; TCRdb made them. The sample table records fewer than 100,000 distinct CDR3 sequences; 11% of these occur just once. The ten most abundant clones make up roughly 1.4% of the sample.

The CDR3 goes from the cysteine to the phenylalanine over 13 residues. CDR3 DNA is the only sequence kept; it has 39 bases, read in frame from the first base. As encoded in the germline V gene (reference sequence), CDR1 is DFQATT while CDR2 is SNEGSKA. At the junction V is shortened by 0 bases and J by 4 bases, with 7 bases in between. The chain is made from TRBV20-1 and TRBJ2-1; the D gene remains uncertain. This clonotype was obtained from a man younger than 35 with alopecia areata. Some clones in this sample may be carry-over from other donors' samples. Here the sequenced sample was whole blood, taken in connection with sensitization to the hapten diphenylcyclopropenone (DPC). In nucleotide form, the sequence is TGCAGTGCTAGAGATAAGACGTACAATGAGCAGTTCTTC. It codes for CSARDKTYNEQFF.